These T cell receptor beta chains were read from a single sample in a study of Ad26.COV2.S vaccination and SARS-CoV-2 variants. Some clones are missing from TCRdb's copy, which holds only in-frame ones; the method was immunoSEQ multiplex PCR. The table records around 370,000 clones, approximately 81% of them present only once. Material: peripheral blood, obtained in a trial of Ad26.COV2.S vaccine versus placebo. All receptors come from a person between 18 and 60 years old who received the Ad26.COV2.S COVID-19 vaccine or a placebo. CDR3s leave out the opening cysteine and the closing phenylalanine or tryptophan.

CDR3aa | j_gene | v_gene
ARTSGQLPDEQY | TRBJ2-7 | TRBV2
ATSDSGTPTGAF | TRBJ1-1 | TRBV24-1
ASSRSQETQY | TRBJ2-5 | TRBV2
ASSQEGGNTEAF | TRBJ1-1 | TRBV4-1
AWSTNTEAF | TRBJ1-1 | TRBV30
ASSPGGSMSGNTIY | TRBJ1-3 | TRBV7-2
ASSDPTSGGPYNEQF | TRBJ2-1 | TRBV10-2
ASSLASGTGEQY | TRBJ2-7 | TRBV7-2
AILNELLQNTEAF | TRBJ1-1 | TRBV10-3
AIRGTLTEAF | TRBJ1-1 | TRBV10-3
AWSSFSYEQY | TRBJ2-7 | TRBV30
ASSESGSADTQY | TRBJ2-3 | TRBV5-1
ASSPSRSVNQPQH | TRBJ1-5 | TRBV18
ASKYSDSYEQY | TRBJ2-7 | TRBV27
ASSLWGQGYTGELF | TRBJ2-2 | TRBV5-8
ASSRTGTGGGETQY | TRBJ2-5 | TRBV5-8
ASSYRTGINEKLF | TRBJ1-4 | TRBV6-2/TRBV6-3
ASSLTGGYEQY | TRBJ2-7 | TRBV9
ASTRSIVLDVQY | TRBJ2-5 | TRBV27
ASSNTGTGIGNTIY | TRBJ1-3 | TRBV19
ASSRGGNTEAF | TRBJ1-1 | TRBV3-1/TRBV3-2
ASSFLAVGKLF | TRBJ2-2 | TRBV5-1
ASTSTRINEQF | TRBJ2-1 | TRBV7-2
ASNRGSGSYNEQF | TRBJ2-1 | TRBV4-1
ASSAPGTNFDTQY | TRBJ2-3 | TRBV5-1
ATSRSKFGDTQY | TRBJ2-3 | TRBV15
ASSILWDEKLF | TRBJ1-4 | TRBV19
ASSLGQGADLPMADTEAF | TRBJ1-1 | TRBV5-4
ASSLAGSGNTIY | TRBJ1-3 | TRBV5-1
ASSDPGTSDEQF | TRBJ2-1 | TRBV10-1
ASSPQGLAGTDTQY | TRBJ2-3 | TRBV7-2
ASSLEGRAYEQY | TRBJ2-7 | TRBV7-2
ASSPPTGFNSPLH | TRBJ1-6 | TRBV18
SVDSLAGGQETQY | TRBJ2-5 | TRBV29-1
ASSLGVLNTEAF | TRBJ1-1 | TRBV7-2
ASSRPLAGINNEQF | TRBJ2-1 | TRBV4-1
ATKPSGSDYNEQF | TRBJ2-1 | TRBV28
ASSEAGTGFGQPQH | TRBJ1-5 | TRBV5-6
ASSPGTAQPQH | TRBJ1-5 | TRBV18
ASSLSQFMNTEAF | TRBJ1-1 | TRBV5-6